This note documents a single T cell receptor beta chain sequence. The specificity of this receptor is unknown. There are no base qualities to consult, and no much larger clone falls within one base. The immunoSEQ Assay, a bias-controlled multiplex PCR, was used to amplify TCRbeta CDR3 regions from genomic DNA. The paper's data handling went like this. The number of nucleated cells in each sample was estimated by amplification of reference gene primers within the assay. To quantify the absolute abundance of each unique TCRbeta CDR3 rearrangement, sequence reads were collapsed and filtered. For each sample, productive Simpson clonality was calculated by taking the square root of Simpson's diversity index across productive rearrangements. Sourced from immuneACCESS, this table was stored by TCRdb with only in-frame sequences that have V and J called. A share of the clones is absent; for the studies checked, an unresolved V gene accounts for under half, and the remainder has no known explanation. From that table come the V and J calls and clone size; the DNA was used to work out D and trimming. The sample yields about 44,000 clones; approximately 86% were counted once. In total, the top ten clones hold around 20% of the sample.

The data derive from a study of blood T cell repertoires in COVID-19 (dated by TCRdb to between 2020 and 2021). Some background on the complete study: The collaborator samples originated in the United States, Italy and Spain and spanned the acute and convalescent phases of COVID-19. The prospective study material was composed of cDNA or gDNA derived from T cells, B-cell-depleted T cells, or PBMCs. The repertoires were released in a freely available public database meant as a resource for research on the immune response to SARS-CoV-2. Deeply sampled blood TCRbeta repertoires from subjects exposed to, actively infected with, or recovered from COVID-19 were included in the dataset. Nearly every sample came with metadata listing a de-identified subject ID, COVID-19 status, age in years and sex. Samples came from the ongoing ImmuneRACE study (first 160 participants) plus 1,254 subjects from 6 global collaborators. Where available, HLA class I and class II types were obtained from metadata supplied by the sample provider rather than from assay-based typing. General findings and caveats noted by the study authors: The amount of clinical and demographic metadata varied by source and participant and was provided uncurated.

CDR1 and CDR2, per the germline V gene (reference sequence), are SGHNT and YYREEE. From cysteine to phenylalanine, the CDR3 is 16 amino acids long. Left in the record is the CDR3 DNA by itself, 48 bases read in frame from the first base. Between the V and J ends, shortened by 4 bases and 0 bases respectively, the junction contains 15 bases. Collaborating institutions collected whole blood in K2EDTA tubes following their own protocols. Collaborator samples were shipped for TCRbeta analysis as frozen whole blood, isolated PBMCs, or DNA extracted from either sample type. The TCR originated in a woman older than 75 in a cohort sampled during active or convalescent COVID-19. Recombination joined TRBV5-4 with TRBJ2-3; TRBD2 could be the D gene, as 7 bases match. Specimen: peripheral blood. This receptor has the CDR3 CASSVLRGGSTDTQYF. The nucleotide sequence reads as follows: TGTGCCAGCAGCGTGCTAAGGGGGGGGAGCACAGATACGCAGTATTTT.